The source of this TCR beta chain is a study of human T cells and chemical hapten exposure. Overall study context: Investigators sensitized approximately 2 cm by approximately 2 cm of upper inner arm skin with 2% DPC.

Time point specified: pre-sensitization, week 0. The treatment here: therapeutic diphenylcyclopropenone sensitization with weekly scalp DPC. The starting material, unfractionated whole blood, was used for total RNA extraction. TCRdb ran MiXCR on the RACE reads and lists one entry per CDR3 protein. The sample includes 95,000 to 150,000 distinct CDR3 sequences, about 13% of them seen just once. V lost 5 bases and J lost 3; bases outside the gene matches: 7. Germline lookup yields CDR1 SGHTA and CDR2 FQGNSA. The CDR3 is 15 amino acids. The chain uses TRBV7-2 and TRBJ2-3; the match to TRBD2 covers 8 bases. Source: whole blood, taken in connection with sensitization to the hapten diphenylcyclopropenone (DPC). The sequence was collected from a woman aged 18-29 years with alopecia areata. Some clones in this sample may be carry-over from other donors' samples. CDR3 amino acids: CASSTGGPRTDTQYF. DNA for the CDR3: TGTGCCAGCAGCACGGGGGGGCCCAGGACAGATACGCAGTATTTT.